This TCR beta chain was found in a study of OX40 agonist ivuxolimab in advanced cancers. Study at large: Given to patients was ivuxolimab, an agonistic anti-OX40 (CD134) antibody. Three patients responded partially, comprising one with hepatocellular carcinoma and two with cutaneous melanoma. Prior therapy, whether anti-PD-1, anti-PD-L1 or anti-CTLA-4, was allowed, and roughly 41% had some.

The V gene's germline CDR1 is LGHNA and CDR2 YNFKEQ. J lost 8 bases, V lost 0 bases, and 5 bases had no gene match. CDR3 size: 17 residues. Profiling relied on immunoSEQ multiplex PCR, and the TCRdb table lists in-frame clones only, not all of them. This sample has around 80,000 clones, with 65% to 90% found just once. The chain recombines TRBV4-2 with TRBJ2-1, with 15 bases identical to TRBD2. The starting material was CD4+ or CD8+ T cells sorted from blood, obtained in a trial of the OX40 agonist ivuxolimab. The source is an adult with an advanced solid tumor such as melanoma, head and neck, liver or kidney cancer. CDR3 bases: TGTGCCAGCAGCCAAGATAGGACTAGCGGGGGGGCAGATGAGCAGTTCTTC. It specifies CASSQDRTSGGADEQFF.